The 22 T cell receptor beta chains presented below share a single source sample, sequenced in a study of blood T cells in healthy people across ages. Together with a sample-barcoded 5' primer, a J-beta primer mix was included in a second PCR lasting roughly 6 to 12 cycles. TCRdb re-analysed the 5' RACE reads in MiXCR, keeping a single row per CDR3 protein. This sample has around 870,000 distinct CDR3 sequences; around 26% occur once, and the top ten carry roughly a sixth. Sequenced input: blood. The receptors were sampled from a woman of 80 years or more in good health.

Points on this clonotype: A much larger clone differs from this one at a single base, so this may be a read error. V gene TRBV4-2 combines with J gene TRBJ1-6, with 11 positions matching TRBD1. Germline V CDR1 and CDR2: LGHNA, YNFKEQ. This CDR3 spans 15 amino acids. CDR3 sequence: CAGSRGQGAGSPLHF. The CDR3 coding sequence is TGTGCCGGCAGCCGTGGACAGGGGGCTGGTTCACCCCTCCACTTT.

Regarding this clonotype: One base away lies a much larger clone, so this may be a sequencing read error. The V call is TRBV6-2 or TRBV6-3, the J call TRBJ1-5; a possible D gene is TRBD1 (6 bases). The CDR3 sequence is 11 residues long. Germline CDR1 reads MNHEY; CDR2 reads SVGEGT. CDR3 coding DNA: TGTGCCACCGGGGGCAATCAGCCCCGGCATTTT. Its protein is CATGGNQPRHF.

This clonotype is a singleton in its sample. Being one base from a much bigger clone, this may be a read error. CDR3 sequence: CSARKGTGDEQYF. The CDR3 nucleotides read TGCAGTGCTAGAAAAGGGACTGGTGACGAGCAGTACTTC. The chain combines TRBV20-1 with TRBJ2-7, with a possible D match to TRBD2 (6 bases). The CDR3 runs to 13 residues. Germline V gene data show CDR1 as DFQATT and CDR2 as SNEGSKA (reference sequence). V gave up 2 bases and J gave up 5 bases, with 13 bases separating them.

This clonotype was seen ten or more times. The chain combines TRBV6-2 or TRBV6-3 with TRBJ2-7; 12 bases are shared with TRBD1. This CDR3 is 15 amino acids long. Germline-derived CDR1 and CDR2 are MNHEY and SVGEGT. The V segment lost 6 bases and the J segment 6 bases; nucleotides outside the gene matches: 9. The CDR3 loop is CASRSAGTGGLEQYF. The CDR3 DNA follows: TGTGCCAGCAGATCCGCCGGGACAGGGGGCCTCGAGCAGTACTTC.

This clonotype has only a few counts. The chain recombines TRBV9 with TRBJ2-1, with unresolved D. Germline V gene lookup returns CDR1 SGDLS and CDR2 YYNGEE. CDR3 length equals 12 residues. The germline V and J ends were trimmed by 0 bases and 7 bases, with 5 bases remaining between them. CDR3 nucleotides: TGTGCCAGCAGCGTAGGACAAAATGAGCAGTTCTTC. It encodes CASSVGQNEQFF.

This clonotype was recorded at least ten times. The genes are TRBV30 and TRBJ2-6; 9 nucleotides align to TRBD1. Germline V gives CDR1 GTSNPN, CDR2 SVGIG (reference sequence). The CDR3 runs 16 residues. Trimming cost V 3 bases and J 1 base; bases outside gene matches: 4. The CDR3 DNA reads TGTGCCTGGAGAGTACAGGGGGCATCTGGGGCCAACGTCCTGACTTTC. It yields the protein CAWRVQGASGANVLTF.

There are a few counts of this clonotype. V gene TRBV7-2 combines with J gene TRBJ1-6, with 7 nucleotides matching TRBD1. J lost 10 bases, V lost 4 bases, and 7 bases had no gene match. The CDR3 is 14 residues long. The germline CDR1 and CDR2 sequences are SGHTA and FQGNSA. The CDR3 loop reads CASSSGTAASPLHF. The DNA of the CDR3 is TGTGCCAGCAGCTCCGGGACAGCAGCCTCACCCCTCCACTTT.

The rearrangement uses TRBV20-1 and TRBJ1-6; D is uncertain. CDR1 is DFQATT, CDR2 SNEGSKA, per germline (reference sequence). The CDR3 has 15 residues. V gave up 3 bases and J gave up 6 bases, with 15 bases separating them. The CDR3 region is CSASKSSQANSPLHF. In DNA form, the CDR3 reads TGCAGTGCTAGTAAGAGCTCCCAGGCTAATTCACCCCTCCACTTT.

With respect to this clonotype: A read error may be the cause here, since a much bigger clone is one base away. This chain links TRBV7-9 with TRBJ2-7; D gene ambiguous. V was shortened by 7 bases and J by 3 bases, with 10 bases between the two germline ends. In germline, CDR1 is SEHNR, CDR2 FQNEAQ (reference sequence). CDR3 length equals 12 residues. This chain's CDR3 is CASNFQSYEQYF. CDR3 nucleotide sequence: TGTGCCAGCAACTTTCAAAGCTACGAGCAGTACTTC. The full variable domain, with the rest looked up from reference TRBV7-9 and TRBJ2-7, is DTGVSQNPRHKITKRGQNVTFRCDPISEHNRLYWYRQTLGQGPEFLTYFQNEAQLEKSRLLSDRFSAERPKGSFSTLEIQRTEQGDSAMYLCASNFQSYEQYFGPGTRLTVT.

This clonotype was counted many times. The chain couples TRBV7-2 to TRBJ1-1; the D is unclear. The CDR3 spans 14 residues. Trimming removed 1 base from V and 4 bases from J, with 10 bases in between. Per the germline V gene, CDR1 is SGHTA and CDR2 is FQGNSA. CDR3: CASSLVRGSTEAFF. The CDR3 coding sequence is TGTGCCAGCAGCTTAGTGCGGGGAAGCACTGAAGCTTTCTTT.

This clonotype has a handful of counts. The chain carries TRBV7-8 and TRBJ1-5, with D uncertain. CDR1 is SGHVS and CDR2 is FQNEAQ in the germline V gene. The V end lost 1 base, the J end lost 0 bases, and 7 bases lay between the germline ends. This CDR3 is built from 15 residues. In DNA, the CDR3 is TGTGCCAGCAGCTTAGTGGACGGTAGCAATCAGCCCCAGCATTTT. This translates into CASSLVDGSNQPQHF.

As for this clonotype: The junction and the germline gene differ at one end; a read error may be behind it. V and J are TRBV4-2 and TRBJ1-1, with TRBD1 matching 12 bases. The CDR3 totals 16 residues. Germline-derived CDR1 and CDR2 are LGHNA and YNFKEQ. DNA of the CDR3: TGTGCCAGCAGCCAGCCGGGACAGGGGGCCGACACTAAAGCTTTCTTT. It codes for CASSQPGQGADTKAFF.

This clonotype was detected once. V is TRBV20-1 and J is TRBJ1-2; D is ambiguous. V was clipped by 5 bases and J by 1 base, with 14 bases between them. This CDR3 is built from 14 residues. Germline lookup yields CDR1 DFQATT and CDR2 SNEGSKA (reference sequence). CDR3 coding DNA: TGCAGTGCTCCGCAGGCGGGAATTAACTATGGCTACACCTTC. It is translated as CSAPQAGINYGYTF.

This chain links TRBV6-1 with TRBJ1-5; D uncertain. This CDR3 is 12 amino acids long. V gave up 3 bases and J gave up 10 bases, with 10 bases separating them. CDR1 MNHNS and CDR2 SASEGT come from the germline V gene. CDR3 in amino acids: CASSDPPGPQHF. CDR3 nucleotide sequence: TGTGCCAGCAGTGACCCCCCAGGACCCCAGCATTTT.

This clonotype was counted many times. The V gene is TRBV6-1, the J gene TRBJ1-6, with D maybe TRBD1 (5 bases). The CDR3 sequence is 16 residues long. Between the trimmed V and J ends, which lost 7 bases and 4 bases, there was a span of 17 bases. The V gene's germline CDR1 is MNHNS and CDR2 SASEGT. CDR3 bases: TGTGCCAGCAAGAACCACTTAGGGGAATATAATTCACCCCTCCACTTT. Translated: CASKNHLGEYNSPLHF.

The sample holds many counts of this clonotype. The chain has TRBV7-2 and TRBJ2-5; D gene unclear. CDR3 length: 14 amino acids. V lost 0 bases to trimming and J lost 1 base, with 6 bases between them. Per the germline V gene, CDR1 is SGHTA and CDR2 is FQGNSA. The CDR3 DNA is TGTGCCAGCAGCTTAGCGGGCAGCCAAGAGACCCAGTACTTC. This gives the protein CASSLAGSQETQYF.

The chain links TRBV20-1 to TRBJ2-3; D remains ambiguous. In germline, CDR1 is DFQATT, CDR2 SNEGSKA (reference sequence). The CDR3 runs 14 residues. The ends were cut back, 2 bases at V and 1 base at J, with 10 bases in the middle. CDR3 DNA sequence: TGCAGTGCTAGATCGGAGTTGGGCACAGATACGCAGTATTTT. Protein product: CSARSELGTDTQYF.

A remark on this clonotype: A clone one base away is much larger, so this may be a read error. V gene TRBV7-9 combines with J gene TRBJ1-2; D unresolved. The CDR3 covers 12 residues. Germline CDR1 reads SEHNR; CDR2 reads FQNEAQ (reference sequence). In DNA form, the CDR3 reads TGTGCCAGCAGTCCAGCTTTCTATGGCCACACCTTC. This codes for CASSPAFYGHTF.

This clonotype was recorded many times. This chain links TRBV25-1 with TRBJ1-2, with D maybe TRBD1 (6 bases). In germline, CDR1 is MGHDK, CDR2 SYGVNS. V was pared by 2 bases and J by 7 bases, with 17 bases between. The CDR3 has 15 residues. The CDR3 DNA sequence: TGTGCCAGCAGTGAAGTAGGGGGGATTTTCAGTGGCTACACCTTC. This encodes CASSEVGGIFSGYTF.

Only one count was recorded for this clonotype. The junction departs from germline at one end; a sequencing error may be responsible. V and J are TRBV30 and TRBJ1-6; the D gene is possibly TRBD1 (5 bases). Germline CDR1 and CDR2: GTSNPN and SVGIG (reference sequence). This CDR3 contains 16 residues. In DNA form, the CDR3 reads TGTGCCTGGAGTGTACCCCGGGGCAGGGAGAATTCACCCCGCCACTTT. Translation: CAWSVPRGRENSPRHF.

The chain joins TRBV25-1 to TRBJ2-3; a possible D gene is TRBD1 (7 bases). Trimming took off 3 bases at V and 6 bases at J, with 19 bases between the two ends. The V gene's germline CDR1 is MGHDK and CDR2 SYGVNS. The CDR3 has 16 amino acids. As DNA, the CDR3 is TGTGCCAGCAGTGACCCCAGGGGGGACTTAGCGGATACGCAGTATTTT. It codes for CASSDPRGDLADTQYF. Complete variable domain (other parts from reference TRBV25-1 and TRBJ2-3): EADIYQTPRYLVIGTGKKITLECSQTMGHDKMYWYQQDPGMELHLIHYSYGVNSTEKGDLSSESTVSRIRTEHFPLTLESARPSHTSQYLCASSDPRGDLADTQYFGPGTRLTVL.

There are many counts of this clonotype. The chain recombines TRBV20-1 with TRBJ2-5, with D perhaps matching TRBD1 (6 bases). V lost 6 bases and J lost 3, with 17 bases in between. This CDR3 is 14 amino acids long. CDR1 is DFQATT, CDR2 SNEGSKA, per germline (reference sequence). CDR3 in DNA: TGCAGTGCCCTCGGCCAGGGGCGCAAAGAGACCCAGTACTTC. Residues: CSALGQGRKETQYF.